This is a list of T cell receptor beta chains from one sample in a study of blood T cell repertoires in COVID-19. Assay used: immunoSEQ multiplex PCR; TCRdb lists only in-frame clones, some missing. The sample includes 470,000 or so clones, over 75% of them seen just once. Sequencing was performed on peripheral blood. All receptors come from a human donor in a cohort sampled during active COVID-19. CDR3s include the opening cysteine and the closing phenylalanine or tryptophan. Fields, in order: CDR3 length, V gene, D gene, clone size, J gene, CDR3 DNA, CDR3 protein. D genes are given only for firm matches. Clone size is shown for a subset of rows, as once, few, many or a class of expanded clone.

cdr3_length: 14; v_call: TRBV4-1; d_call: NA; clone_size: NA; j_call: TRBJ2-7; cdr3_nt: TGCGCCAGCAGCCAAGAGATGGGGGGCTACGAGCAGTACTTC; cdr3_aa: CASSQEMGGYEQYF
cdr3_length: 14; v_call: TRBV28; d_call: TRBD2; clone_size: NA; j_call: TRBJ2-7; cdr3_nt: TGTGCCAGCAGTTTATACGGGAGGTCTGGCGAGCAGTACTTC; cdr3_aa: CASSLYGRSGEQYF
cdr3_length: 14; v_call: TRBV10-3; d_call: NA; clone_size: NA; j_call: TRBJ1-5; cdr3_nt: TGTGCCATCAGTCGCGACGGGGGGAGTGGGCCCCAGCATTTT; cdr3_aa: CAISRDGGSGPQHF
cdr3_length: 15; v_call: TRBV10-3; d_call: TRBD1; clone_size: few; j_call: TRBJ2-1; cdr3_nt: TGTGCCATCAGCCCCAGGGGACAGGGGGACAATGAGCAGTTCTTC; cdr3_aa: CAISPRGQGDNEQFF
cdr3_length: 14; v_call: TRBV7-9; d_call: NA; clone_size: NA; j_call: TRBJ1-2; cdr3_nt: TGTGCCAGCAGCCCCAGGGACACCTCAGGAGGCTACACCTTC; cdr3_aa: CASSPRDTSGGYTF
cdr3_length: 14; v_call: TRBV28; d_call: NA; clone_size: NA; j_call: TRBJ1-2; cdr3_nt: TGTGCCAGCAGTTTAGGGCAGGGGTACTATGGCTACACCTTC; cdr3_aa: CASSLGQGYYGYTF
cdr3_length: 16; v_call: TRBV7-9; d_call: TRBD1; clone_size: NA; j_call: TRBJ1-5; cdr3_nt: TGTGCCAGCAGCTCGGGACAGCCGGCGGGCAATCAGCCCCAGCATTTT; cdr3_aa: CASSSGQPAGNQPQHF
cdr3_length: 13; v_call: TRBV28; d_call: TRBD1; clone_size: NA; j_call: TRBJ1-1; cdr3_nt: TGTGCCAGCAGTTTCCACAGGGGCACTGAAGCTTTCTTT; cdr3_aa: CASSFHRGTEAFF
cdr3_length: 16; v_call: TRBV2; d_call: TRBD2; clone_size: NA; j_call: TRBJ2-7; cdr3_nt: TGTGCCAGCAGGGAACCCGGACTAGCGGGAGGGGACGAGCAGTACTTC; cdr3_aa: CASREPGLAGGDEQYF
cdr3_length: 15; v_call: TRBV19; d_call: TRBD1; clone_size: NA; j_call: TRBJ1-3; cdr3_nt: TGTGCCAGTCACTCGGGACAGTTAACTGGAAACACCATATATTTT; cdr3_aa: CASHSGQLTGNTIYF
cdr3_length: 15; v_call: TRBV7-9; d_call: TRBD2; clone_size: few; j_call: TRBJ2-1; cdr3_nt: TGTGCCAGCAGCCAAGGGACTAGCGTTATCGATGAGCAGTTCTTC; cdr3_aa: CASSQGTSVIDEQFF
cdr3_length: 13; v_call: TRBV12-5; d_call: NA; clone_size: NA; j_call: TRBJ1-1; cdr3_nt: TGTGCTAGTGGACCGAGGGGGTACACTGAAGCTTTCTTT; cdr3_aa: CASGPRGYTEAFF
cdr3_length: 12; v_call: TRBV6-2/TRBV6-3; d_call: NA; clone_size: NA; j_call: TRBJ1-1; cdr3_nt: TGTGCCAGCAGTTACTTGCTGGGGAGAGCTTTCTTT; cdr3_aa: CASSYLLGRAFF
cdr3_length: 15; v_call: TRBV6-2/TRBV6-3; d_call: TRBD1; clone_size: NA; j_call: TRBJ2-3; cdr3_nt: TGTGCCAGCAGTCTTTGGACAGGGGGCATGGATACGCAGTATTTT; cdr3_aa: CASSLWTGGMDTQYF
cdr3_length: 13; v_call: TRBV5-1; d_call: NA; clone_size: NA; j_call: TRBJ1-1; cdr3_nt: TGCGCCAGCAGCCCTGGAGCTTACACTGAAGCTTTCTTT; cdr3_aa: CASSPGAYTEAFF
cdr3_length: 15; v_call: TRBV18; d_call: NA; clone_size: NA; j_call: TRBJ1-1; cdr3_nt: TGTGCCAGCTCACCACTCCCACCTATGAACACTGAAGCTTTCTTT; cdr3_aa: CASSPLPPMNTEAFF
cdr3_length: 15; v_call: TRBV12-5; d_call: NA; clone_size: NA; j_call: TRBJ2-3; cdr3_nt: TGTGCTAGTGGTTTAGGGGAGGTGCAGACAGATACGCAGTATTTT; cdr3_aa: CASGLGEVQTDTQYF
cdr3_length: 14; v_call: TRBV19; d_call: NA; clone_size: NA; j_call: TRBJ1-1; cdr3_nt: TGTGCCAGTATCAATTCAGGGAGGGGCACTGAAGCTTTCTTT; cdr3_aa: CASINSGRGTEAFF
cdr3_length: 16; v_call: TRBV6-2/TRBV6-3; d_call: TRBD1; clone_size: NA; j_call: TRBJ2-7; cdr3_nt: TGTGCCAGCTGCCAGTGGGGACAGGGGCGAAACTACGAGCAGTACTTC; cdr3_aa: CASCQWGQGRNYEQYF
cdr3_length: 14; v_call: TRBV15; d_call: TRBD1; clone_size: NA; j_call: TRBJ1-6; cdr3_nt: TGTGCCACCAGCAGGGACAGGGATAATTCACCCCTCCACTTT; cdr3_aa: CATSRDRDNSPLHF
cdr3_length: 14; v_call: TRBV19; d_call: TRBD1; clone_size: NA; j_call: TRBJ1-1; cdr3_nt: TGTGCCAGTAGGACACAGGGGGAGAACACTGAAGCTTTCTTT; cdr3_aa: CASRTQGENTEAFF
cdr3_length: 15; v_call: TRBV7-9; d_call: TRBD1; clone_size: NA; j_call: TRBJ1-1; cdr3_nt: TGTGCCAGCAGCTTAGGACAGGGCATGAACACTGAAGCTTTCTTT; cdr3_aa: CASSLGQGMNTEAFF
cdr3_length: 16; v_call: TRBV30; d_call: NA; clone_size: NA; j_call: TRBJ2-5; cdr3_nt: TGTGCCTGGAGTGTACTTCCGGGACTTTACCAAGAGACCCAGTACTTC; cdr3_aa: CAWSVLPGLYQETQYF
cdr3_length: 12; v_call: TRBV6-5; d_call: NA; clone_size: NA; j_call: TRBJ2-5; cdr3_nt: TGTGCCAGCAAGGGGGTGCGGGAGACCCAGTACTTC; cdr3_aa: CASKGVRETQYF
cdr3_length: 16; v_call: TRBV4-2; d_call: NA; clone_size: NA; j_call: TRBJ2-7; cdr3_nt: TGTGCCAGCAGCCAAGATGCGGCAGTTTTCTCCTACGAGCAGTACTTC; cdr3_aa: CASSQDAAVFSYEQYF
cdr3_length: 16; v_call: TRBV28; d_call: TRBD2; clone_size: NA; j_call: TRBJ2-1; cdr3_nt: TGTGCCAGCAGTTCTTCAGCTAGCGGGAGGGACAATGAGCAGTTCTTC; cdr3_aa: CASSSSASGRDNEQFF
cdr3_length: 16; v_call: TRBV9; d_call: NA; clone_size: NA; j_call: TRBJ2-1; cdr3_nt: TGTGCCAGCAGCGCCATGGGGGGTACTCAATACAATGAGCAGTTCTTC; cdr3_aa: CASSAMGGTQYNEQFF
cdr3_length: 14; v_call: TRBV15; d_call: TRBD1; clone_size: NA; j_call: TRBJ1-1; cdr3_nt: TGTGCCACCACCCTGGACAGGCTGAACACTGAAGCTTTCTTT; cdr3_aa: CATTLDRLNTEAFF
cdr3_length: 15; v_call: TRBV28; d_call: NA; clone_size: NA; j_call: TRBJ2-5; cdr3_nt: TGTGCCAGCAGTTCTCGACGGACATTTCAAGAGACCCAGTACTTC; cdr3_aa: CASSSRRTFQETQYF
cdr3_length: 15; v_call: TRBV9; d_call: TRBD1; clone_size: NA; j_call: TRBJ2-7; cdr3_nt: TGTGCCAGCAGCGTATCGGGACAGTCCGTCCGGGAGCAGTACTTC; cdr3_aa: CASSVSGQSVREQYF
cdr3_length: 17; v_call: TRBV21-1; d_call: NA; clone_size: NA; j_call: TRBJ2-7; cdr3_nt: TGTGCCAGCAGCATGATACACCGGGACAAGGAAATATACGAGCAGTACTTC; cdr3_aa: CASSMIHRDKEIYEQYF
cdr3_length: 13; v_call: TRBV21-1; d_call: NA; clone_size: NA; j_call: TRBJ1-5; cdr3_nt: TGTGCCAGCAGCAAAGCCCAGGGGGACAGGGGGCATTTT; cdr3_aa: CASSKAQGDRGHF
cdr3_length: 14; v_call: TRBV6-5; d_call: TRBD2; clone_size: once; j_call: TRBJ2-1; cdr3_nt: TGTGCCAGCGGCGTAGCGGGAGGCCCGCAGATCCAGTTCTTC; cdr3_aa: CASGVAGGPQIQFF
cdr3_length: 16; v_call: TRBV2; d_call: TRBD2; clone_size: NA; j_call: TRBJ2-3; cdr3_nt: TGTGCCAGCAGACCCGGACTAGCGGGAGTGAGAGATACGCAGTATTTT; cdr3_aa: CASRPGLAGVRDTQYF
cdr3_length: 13; v_call: TRBV30; d_call: NA; clone_size: NA; j_call: TRBJ1-5; cdr3_nt: TGTGCCTGGAGCGGGGATAGGGATCAGCCCCAGCATTTT; cdr3_aa: CAWSGDRDQPQHF
cdr3_length: 15; v_call: TRBV5-4; d_call: TRBD2; clone_size: NA; j_call: TRBJ2-3; cdr3_nt: TGTGCCAGCAGCTTGGGCTCTAGCGGGTGGGATACGCAGTATTTT; cdr3_aa: CASSLGSSGWDTQYF
cdr3_length: 16; v_call: TRBV18; d_call: TRBD1; clone_size: NA; j_call: TRBJ1-2; cdr3_nt: TGTGCCAGCTCACCCTCCGGGACAGGGAGGAACTATGGCTACACCTTC; cdr3_aa: CASSPSGTGRNYGYTF